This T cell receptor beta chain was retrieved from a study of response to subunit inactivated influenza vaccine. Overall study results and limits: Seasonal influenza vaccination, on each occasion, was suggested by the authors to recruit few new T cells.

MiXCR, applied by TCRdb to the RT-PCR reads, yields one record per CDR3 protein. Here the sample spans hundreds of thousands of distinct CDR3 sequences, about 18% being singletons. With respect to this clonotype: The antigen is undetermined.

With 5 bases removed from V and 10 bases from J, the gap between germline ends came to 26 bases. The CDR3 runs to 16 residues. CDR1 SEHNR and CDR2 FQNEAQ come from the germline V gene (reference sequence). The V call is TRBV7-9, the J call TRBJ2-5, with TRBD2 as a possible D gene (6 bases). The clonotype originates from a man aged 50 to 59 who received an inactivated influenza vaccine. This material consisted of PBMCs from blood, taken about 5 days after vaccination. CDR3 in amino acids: CASSPRSGAPMGGQYF. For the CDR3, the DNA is TGTGCCAGCAGCCCACGATCGGGAGCCCCGATGGGGGGCCAGTACTTC.